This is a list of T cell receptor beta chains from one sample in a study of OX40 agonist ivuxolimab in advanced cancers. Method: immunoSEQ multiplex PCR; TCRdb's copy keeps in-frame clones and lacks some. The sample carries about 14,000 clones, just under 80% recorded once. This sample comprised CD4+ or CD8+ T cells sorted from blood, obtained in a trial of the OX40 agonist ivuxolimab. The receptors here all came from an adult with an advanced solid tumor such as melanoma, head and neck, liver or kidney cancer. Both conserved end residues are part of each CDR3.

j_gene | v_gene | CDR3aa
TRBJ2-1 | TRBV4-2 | CASSQDGLRSPYNEQFF
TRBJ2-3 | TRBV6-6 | CASSYPPGLATDTQYF
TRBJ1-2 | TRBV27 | CASSPYRESVYGYTF
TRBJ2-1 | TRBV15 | CATSSPTSGKAYNEQFF
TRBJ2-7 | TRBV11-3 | CASSPWTSSYEQYF
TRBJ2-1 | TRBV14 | CASCLAGDPEQFF
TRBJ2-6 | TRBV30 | CAWSVEGSFSGANVLTF
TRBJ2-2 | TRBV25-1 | CASDRGLGELFF
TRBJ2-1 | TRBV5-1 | CASSTIEAGGYNEQFF
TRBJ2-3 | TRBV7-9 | CASTTQITSTDTQYF
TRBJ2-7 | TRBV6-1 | CASRFRDSPTYEQYF
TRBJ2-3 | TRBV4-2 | CASSLSSGADTQYF
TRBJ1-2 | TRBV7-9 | CASSRAPGYGYTF
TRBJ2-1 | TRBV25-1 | CASSEYYRDNEQFF
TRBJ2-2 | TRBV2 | CASRGQGGGELFF
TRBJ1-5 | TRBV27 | CASSAFSNSNQPQHF
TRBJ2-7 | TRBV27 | CASSLVGDEQYF
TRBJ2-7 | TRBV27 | CASSSPGQGTYEQYF
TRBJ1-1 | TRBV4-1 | CASSQTTLTGDTEAFF
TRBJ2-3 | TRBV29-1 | CSVLLAGEMDTQYF
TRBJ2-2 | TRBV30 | CAWTPVAGELFF
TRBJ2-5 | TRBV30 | CAWSVGVGGAETQYF
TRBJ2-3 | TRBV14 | CASSRTTGTGGTDTQYF
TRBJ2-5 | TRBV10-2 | CASSEVVIQETQYF
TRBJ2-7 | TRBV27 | CASSWTGGSSYEQYF
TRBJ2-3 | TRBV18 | CASSPPGRGGTDTQYF
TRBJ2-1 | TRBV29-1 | CSGERDSSYNEQFF
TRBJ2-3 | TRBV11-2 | CASSLLAGGVDTQYF
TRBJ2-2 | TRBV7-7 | CASSAHPGGQNTGELFF
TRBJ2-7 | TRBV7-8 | CASSLEGGYYEQYF
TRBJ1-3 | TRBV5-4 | CASSSRGFGNTIYF